The 16 T cell receptor beta chains presented below share a single source sample, sequenced in a study of CD8+CD57+ T cells in acquired aplastic anemia. All patients picked for sequencing had shown, by flow cytometry, an expansion of CD8+CD57+ cells. Using genomic DNA as the template, TCR beta VDJ and CDR3 profiling was carried out. In TCRdb, the reads were re-called with MiXCR into one record per CDR3 protein. The sample records about 180,000 distinct CDR3 sequences, about 44% being singletons. The sample was sorted CD4+, CD8+, or CD8+CD57+ T cells (not recorded which) from PBMCs. The receptor set was obtained from a human donor with aplastic anemia.

This clonotype came up a few times. A read error may explain this, as a much larger clone is one base away. This sequence joins TRBV4-2 and TRBJ2-7, with 10 bases identical to TRBD1. CDR3 length: 17 amino acids. Germline values: CDR1 LGHNA, CDR2 YNFKEQ. The CDR3 region has the DNA TGTGCCAGCAGCCGAGGGGCCACGGGACAGGGGACGTACGGGCAGTACTTC. This sequence encodes CASSRGATGQGTYGQYF.

This clonotype showed up just a few times. This chain uses TRBV2 with TRBJ2-3; weak D call: TRBD1 (6 bases). The CDR3 totals 15 residues. Per the germline V gene, CDR1 is SNHLY and CDR2 is FYNNEI. Trimming cost V 5 bases and J 0 bases, with 12 bases left between them. The CDR3, as DNA: TGTGCCAGCAGTACCGGGACACCCAGCACAGATACGCAGTATTTT. It encodes CASSTGTPSTDTQYF. Looking up the rest from reference TRBV2 and TRBJ2-3 gives the full variable domain: EPEVTQTPSHQVTQMGQEVILRCVPISNHLYFYWYRQILGQKVEFLVSFYNNEISEKSEIFDDQFSVERPDGSNFTLKIRSTKLEDSAMYFCASSTGTPSTDTQYFGPGTRLTVL.

The chain combines TRBV4-2 with TRBJ2-7; D possibly corresponds to TRBD1 (6 bases). Trimming took off 0 bases at V and 4 bases at J, with 13 bases between the two ends. The CDR3 covers 15 residues. Germline V gene sequence: CDR1 LGHNA, CDR2 YNFKEQ. This chain's CDR3 is CASSQEEQGVYEQYF. CDR3 nucleotide sequence: TGTGCCAGCAGCCAAGAGGAACAGGGAGTGTACGAGCAGTACTTC.

For this clonotype: A much larger clone differs by one base, so this may be a read error. The genes are TRBV6-2 or TRBV6-3 and TRBJ2-2; D may correspond to TRBD1 or TRBD2 (5 bases each). There are 16 residues in the CDR3. In germline, CDR1 is MNHEY, CDR2 SVGEGT. For the CDR3, the DNA is TGTGCCAGCAGGCGCACCGGGACCGAGAACACCGGGGAGCTGCTTTTT. As protein: CASRRTGTENTGELLF.

The chain employs TRBV7-6 and TRBJ2-1; 8 bases are a match to TRBD2. This CDR3 region has 19 residues. V shed 2 bases and J 2 bases; nucleotides not matched to a gene: 14. CDR1 and CDR2 from the germline V gene are SGHVS and FNYEAQ. The CDR3: CASSLRIFGRGLAYNEQFF. CDR3 coding DNA: TGTGCCAGCAGCTTAAGGATTTTTGGGCGGGGACTAGCCTACAATGAGCAGTTCTTC.

Worth noting for this clonotype: A read error is possible here, since a much larger clone lies one base away. The chain joins TRBV12-3 or TRBV12-4 to TRBJ1-5, with TRBD1 matching 7 bases. CDR3 length: 15 residues. For the CDR3, the DNA is TGTACCAGCAGTTTGGGGGGACAGAACAATCAGCCCCAGCATTTT. This translates into CTSSLGGQNNQPQHF.

This clonotype was observed many times. The rearrangement uses TRBV24-1 and TRBJ2-1; TRBD2 aligns across 9 bases. Per the germline V gene, CDR1 is KGHDR and CDR2 is SFDVKD. Trimming took 5 bases from V and 4 from J; bases not matched to a gene: 8. The CDR3 extends over 16 amino acids. The CDR3: CATSGGLAGRYNEQFF. DNA for the CDR3: TGTGCCACCAGTGGCGGCCTAGCGGGGAGATACAATGAGCAGTTCTTC.

The chain carries TRBV7-2 and TRBJ2-5; 10 bases are shared with TRBD1. The CDR3 is 13 amino acids. Losses at the gene ends were 7 bases for V and 7 bases for J; bases not matched to a gene: 6. Germline V gene sequence: CDR1 SGHTA, CDR2 FQGNSA. CDR3: CASTGTGAGTQYF. In nucleotides, the CDR3 is TGTGCCAGCACCGGGACAGGGGCAGGGACCCAGTACTTC. Filled out from reference TRBV7-2 and TRBJ2-5, the complete variable domain reads GAGVSQSPSNKVTEKGKDVELRCDPISGHTALYWYRQSLGQGLEFLIYFQGNSAPDKSGLPSDRFSAERTGGSVSTLTIQRTQQEDSAVYLCASTGTGAGTQYFGPGTRLLVL.

This clonotype was seen once. This rearrangement joins TRBV19 to TRBJ1-2; a possible D gene is TRBD1 (6 bases). CDR3 length equals 13 residues. Trimming removed 3 bases at V and 5 bases at J, with 10 bases between. Germline assignment: CDR1 LNHDA and CDR2 SQIVND (reference sequence). The CDR3 DNA reads as TGTGCCAGTAGTATCGACAGGTTATATGGCTACACCTTC. This sequence encodes CASSIDRLYGYTF.

The chain employs TRBV9 and TRBJ1-1; possibly TRBD1 for D (5 bases). The CDR3 is 12 residues long. Germline V gene lookup returns CDR1 SGDLS and CDR2 YYNGEE. V was pared by 7 bases and J by 3 bases, with 10 bases between. CDR3 sequence (DNA): TGTGCCAGCGGGGGTGGGCACACTGAAGCTTTCTTT. It encodes CASGGGHTEAFF.

A note on this clonotype: Just one base apart from a much larger clone, this may be a read error. The chain links TRBV6-1 to TRBJ1-1, with D perhaps TRBD1 (6 bases). The CDR3 has 13 residues. Germline V CDR1 and CDR2: MNHNS, SASEGT. This chain's CDR3 is CASRPTGLTEALF. The DNA for the CDR3 is TGTGCCAGCAGGCCTACAGGGCTCACTGAAGCTCTCTTT.

CDR3 sequence (DNA): TGTGCCAGCAGTCCCGGGACTATCCTTTTTTTGGGCTCCTACAATGAGCAGTTCTTC. This translates into CASSPGTILFLGSYNEQFF. The V gene is TRBV12-3 or TRBV12-4, the J gene TRBJ2-1; 7 bases line up with TRBD2. J lost 0 bases, V lost 5 bases, and 16 bases had no gene match. This CDR3 has 19 amino acids.

The rearrangement links TRBV7-1 to TRBJ2-5, with D possibly being TRBD2 (5 bases). TRBV7-1 is classed as an ORF, of uncertain function. The CDR3 is made up of 19 amino acids. The ends were cut back, 3 bases at V and 1 base at J, with 24 bases in the middle. The CDR3 DNA follows: TGTGCCAGCAGCTCCCGTCGGGCTAGCCAGACTGTTACCCAAGAGACCCAGTACTTC. It yields the protein CASSSRRASQTVTQETQYF.

In DNA, the CDR3 is TGCAGTGCTAGACCCCTAGCGGGGGATACCTACGAGCAGTACTTC. It is translated as CSARPLAGDTYEQYF. This sequence joins TRBV20-1 and TRBJ2-7; 10 nucleotides agree with TRBD2. V was pared by 2 bases and J by 2 bases, with 6 bases of the junction left unmatched. Germline-derived CDR1 and CDR2 are DFQATT and SNEGSKA (reference sequence). The CDR3 length is 15 residues.

This clonotype has only one observation. V usage is TRBV19 and J usage is TRBJ2-6; D unresolved. Trimming shortened V by 0 bases and J by 3 bases, and 6 bases separated the two germline ends. The CDR3 covers 15 residues. Per the germline V gene, CDR1 is LNHDA and CDR2 is SQIVND (reference sequence). CDR3 sequence reads: CASSIDNLGANVLTF. The CDR3 DNA follows: TGTGCCAGTAGTATAGACAACCTTGGGGCCAACGTCCTGACTTTC.

This clonotype has a count of ten or more. V and J are TRBV19 and TRBJ1-6; maybe TRBD1 (6 bases). CDR1 and CDR2 from the germline V gene are LNHDA and SQIVND (reference sequence). The CDR3 totals 16 residues. Trimming left V 3 bases short and J 9 bases short, with 18 bases between. The DNA of the CDR3 is TGTGCCAGTAGTATGGGCCTCGAAGGGGGTCGTTCACCCCTCCACTTT. Its translation is CASSMGLEGGRSPLHF.